This T cell receptor beta chain was sequenced during a study of T cells in Graves' hyperthyroidism and ophthalmopathy. Study-wide points: Most thyroid-expanded clonotypes above 0.001 were also found in blood.

The sample holds many counts of this clonotype. Its antigen is unidentified. Germline CDR1 and CDR2: MDHEN and SYDVKM. There are 12 residues in the CDR3. V shed 2 bases and J shed 4 bases, with 5 bases lying between them. TCR beta CDR3 sequences were amplified from RNA transcripts. First-round RT-PCR with HTBI primers amplified the TCR CDR3 region. TCRdb re-called the multiplex PCR reads with MiXCR, one entry per CDR3 protein. The sample includes around 580,000 distinct CDR3 sequences, 16% seen only once; the top ten take under 20%. Participants, patients aged 18 to 65, had newly diagnosed hyperthyroidism with a duration under 2 months. Exclusion followed for patients with uncontrolled infection, other autoimmune disease, pregnancy or lactation.

The receptor was derived from a young woman with Graves' hyperthyroidism. Sequenced material: blood. V gene TRBV28 combines with J gene TRBJ1-2, with D hard to call. The chain's CDR3 is CASSLATYGYTF. The CDR3 DNA sequence: TGTGCCAGCAGTTTAGCAACCTATGGCTACACCTTC.